This record concerns one T cell receptor beta chain sequence. This clonotype came up many times. Its antigen remains undetermined. No much larger clone exists at a distance of one base, and base qualities are not known. The data were taken from a study of Graves' ophthalmopathy and Graves' hyperthyroidism (dated by TCRdb to 2016 to 2019). General notes on the study: Peripheral blood was collected at initial diagnosis, before any treatment. In total, 135 blood samples were TCR-sequenced: some 43 ophthalmopathy, some 75 hyperthyroidism and some 17 hyperthyroidism-to-ophthalmopathy patients. In six hyperthyroidism patients, the T-cell repertoire of thyroid tissue was compared with the T-cell repertoire of blood. Once sampling was done, hyperthyroidism patients were given methimazole at a starting dose of 30 mg daily, while ophthalmopathy patients were given high-dose intravenous methylprednisolone. The study used signatures of the TCR beta repertoire to tell Graves' ophthalmopathy apart from Graves' hyperthyroidism and to predict which patients would progress to ophthalmopathy. For independent validation, a separate cohort was made up of some 18 hyperthyroidism patients plus 17 patients who later progressed from hyperthyroidism to ophthalmopathy. A discovery set of 95 to 100 patients (around 45 ophthalmopathy, under 65 stable hyperthyroidism) was enrolled to explore V-J signatures distinguishing ophthalmopathy from hyperthyroidism.

On the study overall, not on this receptor specifically: The 13-signature model separated ophthalmopathy from stable hyperthyroidism with about 86% sensitivity and about 84% specificity in cross-validation, and 80%/75% in the test set. In validation, the model predicted ophthalmopathy progression with nearly 71% sensitivity and approximately 72% specificity; some 13 predicted patients were CT-confirmed with GO in a median of around 6.5 months. Among expanded thyroid clonotypes with frequency above 0.001, most also showed up in blood, which suggests that blood repertoires may reflect the thyroid immune response. No statistical method was used to set the sample size in advance, and the investigators knew which group each participant was assigned to.

V loses 6 bases at its end and J loses 5 bases; junction bases beyond the gene matches: 7. CDR3 length: 14 amino acids, cysteine to phenylalanine. Only CDR3 DNA is held: 42 bases, read in frame from base 1. The germline V gene gives CDR1 as SNHLY and CDR2 as FYNNEI. For repertoire sequencing, the TCR beta CDR3 regions were amplified from RNA transcripts. HTBI primers and the Qiagen OneStep RT-PCR kit were used in a first-round RT-PCR, which was followed by a second-round multiplex PCR, size selection and purification. Libraries were sequenced on an Illumina HiSeq2000 using paired-end 100 bp reads. On the study's bioinformatics: SOAPnuke was used to process the reads, throwing out any read that had adapters, had uncalled bases, had a mean Phred below 15, or lacked an exact constant-primer or identifier match. COPE v1.2.5 was used to merge high-quality paired reads. Unique nucleotide sequences were defined as clonotypes and aligned to IMGT TRB V, D and J references using MiTCR v1.1. Only V-J combinations with frequency above 0.0001 were analysed, covering approximately 99% of repertoires. For each V-J combination, a TCR clonal expansion and chaos score was defined as F50 clonal expansion divided by the chaos observed in the TCRdist matrix. Welch's t-statistics and random forest were used to reduce the features to some 13 V-J combinations, which were then used as input to a naive Bayes classifier. The similarity between thyroid and blood repertoires was quantified using the Morisita-Horn index. TCRdb reprocessing: public reads trimmed at Q25 with fastp, clones called with MiXCR, in-frame beta chains kept. Rows with one shared CDR3 protein collapse into an entry with the most common genes and DNA. The V and J calls shown here were made by TCRdb, not taken from the authors' results. Present in this sample are some 750,000 distinct CDR3 sequences, roughly two fifths of which were seen just once. Approximately 43% of the sample rests with the top ten.

Ophthalmopathy patients were characterized by moderately to severely active disease, a Clinical Activity Score of at least 3, a NOSPECS grade of at least 4, and a disease duration under 3 months. Patients were excluded if they had other autoimmune diseases, uncontrolled infections, pregnancy or lactation. Diagnosis relied on clinical symptoms, serum thyroxine, TRAb, thyroid ultrasound and orbital computed tomography. Ficoll-Paque density gradient centrifugation was used to isolate PBMCs from approximately 10 ml of fresh peripheral blood. Trizol reagent was used to extract the total RNA, and its quality was then checked on an Agilent 2100 Bioanalyzer.

Material for sequencing was peripheral blood. The chain couples TRBV2 to TRBJ1-2, with 9 bases matching TRBD1. The source is an adult man with Graves' ophthalmopathy. The DNA sequence is as follows: TGTGCCAGCAGGGACAGGGGTCAACGATATGGCTACACCTTC. Translation gives CASRDRGQRYGYTF.